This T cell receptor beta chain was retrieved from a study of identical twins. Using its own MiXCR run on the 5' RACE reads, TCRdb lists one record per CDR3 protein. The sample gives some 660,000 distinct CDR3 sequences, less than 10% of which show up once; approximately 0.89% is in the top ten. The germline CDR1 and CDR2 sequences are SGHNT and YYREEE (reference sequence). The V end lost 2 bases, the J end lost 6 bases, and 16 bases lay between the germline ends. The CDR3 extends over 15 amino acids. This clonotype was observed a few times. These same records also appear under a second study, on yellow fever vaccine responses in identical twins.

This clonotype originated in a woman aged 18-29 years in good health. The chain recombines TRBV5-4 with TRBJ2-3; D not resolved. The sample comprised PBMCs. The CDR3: CASSLISAQSDTQYF. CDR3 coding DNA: TGTGCCAGCAGCTTAATCTCTGCACAGTCCGATACGCAGTATTTT.